The sequence of this T cell receptor (beta chain) was determined in a study of T cell changes during pregnancy in multiple sclerosis. Sequencing was performed with immunoSEQ multiplex PCR; in TCRdb, only in-frame clones are kept and a portion is missing. The data show 90,000 to 120,000 clones, about nine tenths seen once. Unmatched junction bases numbered 3, after V lost 3 bases and J lost 5 bases. Germline V gives CDR1 SGHNT, CDR2 YYREEE (reference sequence). This CDR3 is built from 13 residues. Source: peripheral blood, taken in the third trimester of pregnancy. The rearrangement joins TRBV5-4 to TRBJ1-1, with TRBD1 identical over 8 bases. This clonotype originated in a female donor in good health, enrolled as a control in a pregnancy study. The CDR3, as DNA: TGTGCCAGCAGCTCCACAGGGGGGACTGAAGCTTTCTTT. Amino acids: CASSSTGGTEAFF.